This passage covers 28 T cell receptor beta chains from one sample sequenced in a study of T cell repertoires in cytomegalovirus infection. Their antigens are not known. MiXCR, run by TCRdb on the reads, gives a single entry per CDR3 protein. The sample has hundreds of thousands of distinct CDR3 sequences, about 30% seen once. Source: cultured PBMCs, taken from culture after CMV antigen stimulation. All receptors come from a human donor in good health (CMV status not recorded). Some clones in this sample may be carry-over from other donors' samples.

This chain connects TRBV2 to TRBJ2-1, with 10 bases aligning to TRBD2. CDR1 SNHLY and CDR2 FYNNEI come from the germline V gene. The CDR3 consists of 13 residues. J gave up 5 bases and V 7 bases, and 2 bases lay outside the gene matches. This CDR3 is CASKRGGNNEQFF. The CDR3, as DNA: TGTGCCAGCAAGCGGGGGGGCAACAATGAGCAGTTCTTC.

This clonotype was found a few times. The rearrangement links TRBV6-2 or TRBV6-3 to TRBJ2-2, with 12 nucleotides matching TRBD2. V shed 2 bases and J 1 base; nucleotides not matched to a gene: 2. The CDR3 covers 17 residues. The germline CDR1 and CDR2 sequences are MNHEY and SVGEGT. The CDR3 sequence: CASSYGLAGKNTGELFF. CDR3 bases: TGTGCCAGCAGTTACGGACTAGCGGGGAAGAACACCGGGGAGCTGTTTTTT.

The chain joins TRBV19 to TRBJ2-7; D is unresolved. The ends were cut back, 5 bases at V and 4 bases at J, with 12 bases in the middle. This CDR3 is built from 13 residues. In germline, CDR1 is LNHDA, CDR2 SQIVND (reference sequence). CDR3 sequence (DNA): TGTGCCAGTAGTCCCCCCGGTACTTACGAGCAGTACTTC. It codes for CASSPPGTYEQYF.

This clonotype was counted between two and nine times. The chain couples TRBV5-4 to TRBJ2-1; D is unresolved. The germline gives CDR1 SGHNT, CDR2 YYREEE (reference sequence). The ends were cut back, 3 bases at V and 8 bases at J, with 15 bases in the middle. This CDR3 is 14 amino acids long. The CDR3 DNA is TGTGCCAGCAGCTCAAACCTGGCCTTGGATGAGCAGTTCTTC. Translating gives CASSSNLALDEQFF.

As DNA, the CDR3 is TGCAGTGCTAGACCGGGGGGGCACGAGCAGTACTTC. Protein: CSARPGGHEQYF. The chain recombines TRBV20-1 with TRBJ2-7, with 8 positions matching TRBD2. Germline assignment: CDR1 DFQATT and CDR2 SNEGSKA (reference sequence). This CDR3 contains 12 residues. V shed 2 bases, J shed 5 bases, and the junction held 2 bases outside the gene matches.

This clonotype was recorded many times. The V gene is TRBV7-2, the J gene TRBJ2-7; 11 nucleotides line up with TRBD2. The CDR3 sequence is 14 residues long. CDR1 is SGHTA and CDR2 is FQGNSA in the germline V gene. The V and J ends lost 5 bases and 7 bases, in that order; junction bases with no gene match: 7. The CDR3 sequence is CASSPGLAAGEQYF. In DNA, the CDR3 is TGTGCCAGCAGCCCGGGACTAGCGGCGGGGGAGCAGTACTTC.

In this sample, this clonotype turned up a few times. The chain is built from TRBV7-6 and TRBJ2-5; D is possibly TRBD2 (7 bases). The germline V gene encodes CDR1 SGHVS and CDR2 FNYEAQ. Deletions cut 1 base from V and 3 bases from J, with 15 bases between. The CDR3 consists of 16 residues. CDR3 in amino acids: CASSLEAGALKETQYF. The CDR3 DNA sequence: TGTGCCAGCAGCTTAGAGGCGGGGGCGCTGAAAGAGACCCAGTACTTC.

This chain connects TRBV6-1 to TRBJ1-1, with D possibly TRBD1 on 6 matching bases. The length of the CDR3 is 14 residues. Trimming left V 6 bases short and J 2 bases short, with 13 bases between. Germline loops: CDR1 MNHNS, CDR2 SASEGT. The CDR3 region is CASRFRGGNTEAFF. The CDR3 coding sequence is TGTGCCAGCAGATTTCGAGGGGGAAACACTGAAGCTTTCTTT.

This clonotype was seen a few times. The chain carries TRBV7-2 and TRBJ1-3, with a weak D call TRBD1 (6 bases). Between the trimmed V and J ends, which lost 5 bases and 4 bases, there was a span of 18 bases. This CDR3 has 16 residues. The germline CDR1 and CDR2 sequences are SGHTA and FQGNSA. In DNA, the CDR3 is TGTGCCAGCAGCCGCGGGGGCAGCCAGAAAGGAAACACCATATATTTT. Translation gives CASSRGGSQKGNTIYF. Full variable domain (missing parts from reference TRBV7-2 and TRBJ1-3): GAGVSQSPSNKVTEKGKDVELRCDPISGHTALYWYRQSLGQGLEFLIYFQGNSAPDKSGLPSDRFSAERTGGSVSTLTIQRTQQEDSAVYLCASSRGGSQKGNTIYFGEGSWLTVV.

Only a few counts were recorded for this clonotype. The chain uses TRBV5-6 and TRBJ1-4; D is ambiguous. V was cut by 4 bases and J by 8 bases, with 15 bases left in between. The CDR3 is 14 amino acids. Germline loops: CDR1 SGHDT, CDR2 YYEEEE. The chain's CDR3 is CASSITGTSEKLFF. In DNA form, the CDR3 reads TGTGCCAGCAGCATAACGGGCACGAGCGAAAAACTGTTTTTT.

As to this clonotype: The conserved phenylalanine or tryptophan is not found at the CDR3 terminus, so this likely reflects a read error. The DNA is left out, because the CDR3 cannot be placed on it with certainty; the CDR3 is given as TCRdb lists it. The chain is built from TRBV7-2 and TRBJ2-1. CDR1 SGHTA and CDR2 FQGNSA come from the germline V gene. The CDR3 has 14 residues if both end residues are counted. The CDR3 here is CASSLRLANNEQLL.

In this sample, this clonotype turned up once. The V gene is TRBV29-1, the J gene TRBJ1-2, with D maybe TRBD1 (5 bases). The CDR3 contains 12 residues. The germline V and J ends were trimmed by 4 bases and 8 bases, with 14 bases remaining between them. CDR1 SQVTM and CDR2 ANQGSEA come from the germline V gene. Here the CDR3 reads CSVGLGTGGYTF. The DNA of the CDR3 is TGCAGCGTTGGGCTCGGGACTGGCGGCTACACCTTC. Drawing the rest from reference TRBV29-1 and TRBJ1-2, the complete variable domain is SAVISQKPSRDICQRGTSLTIQCQVDSQVTMMFWYRQQPGQSLTLIATANQGSEATYESGFVIDKFPISRPNLTFSTLTVSNMSPEDSSIYLCSVGLGTGGYTFGSGTRLTVV.

This chain uses TRBV10-3 with TRBJ1-6; D is uncertain. Trimming shortened V by 6 bases and J by 0 bases, and 9 bases separated the two germline ends. The CDR3 runs to 15 residues. In germline, CDR1 is ENHRY, CDR2 SYGVKD. CDR3 bases: TGTGCCATCAGCAGGCAAAACTCCTATAATTCACCCCTCCACTTT. Amino acid sequence: CAISRQNSYNSPLHF.

Concerning this clonotype: Germline is not matched at one junction end, which may reflect a read error. The V gene is TRBV4-1, the J gene TRBJ1-2, with a tentative D call TRBD1 (5 bases). Germline CDR1 reads MGHRA; CDR2 reads YSYEKL. CDR3 length: 15 residues. DNA of the CDR3: TGCGCCTGCAGCCAAGTTGGCACAGGAGTCTATGGCTACACCTTC. As protein: CACSQVGTGVYGYTF.

This clonotype showed up just a few times. V usage is TRBV10-3 and J usage is TRBJ2-7; perhaps D is TRBD1 or TRBD2 (5 bases each). Germline V gene data show CDR1 as ENHRY and CDR2 as SYGVKD. The CDR3 is made up of 16 amino acids. V lost 6 bases to trimming and J lost 1 base, with 19 bases between them. For the CDR3, the DNA is TGTGCCATCAGAATCGATCGCCGGGACGGGTCCTACGAGCAGTACTTC. Translation gives CAIRIDRRDGSYEQYF.

This clonotype was detected only once. V usage is TRBV7-4 and J usage is TRBJ2-3; D unresolved. CDR1 SGHVT and CDR2 SQSDAQ come from the germline V gene. Trimming cost V 3 bases and J 6 bases, with 22 bases left between them. The CDR3 has 17 residues. CDR3 DNA: TGTGCCAGCAGCTTTGCCTTTTCGCACTCCCGTGGGGATACGCAGTATTTT. It is translated as CASSFAFSHSRGDTQYF. Full variable domain (outside the CDR3, taken from reference TRBV7-4 and TRBJ2-3): GAGVSQSPRYKVAKRGRDVALRCDSISGHVTLYWYRQTLGQGSEVLTYSQSDAQRDKSGRPSGRFSAERPERSVSTLKIQRTEQGDSAVYLCASSFAFSHSRGDTQYFGPGTRLTVL.

The chain is built from TRBV6-2 or TRBV6-3 and TRBJ2-4; no definite D call. Per germline, CDR1 MNHEY and CDR2 SVGEGT. The CDR3 is 13 residues long. V lost 4 bases to trimming and J lost 9 bases, with 13 bases between them. DNA of the CDR3: TGTGCCAGCAGTTCAGGACCCGGCGGCATTCAGTACTTC. Amino acids: CASSSGPGGIQYF.

This clonotype was picked up one time. A read error may be the cause here, since a much bigger clone is one base away. This chain links TRBV7-2 with TRBJ2-7, with TRBD2 matching 8 bases. Germline loops: CDR1 SGHTA, CDR2 FQGNSA. This CDR3 contains 14 residues. Here the CDR3 reads CAGSLLAGSYEQYF. The DNA of the CDR3 is TGTGCCGGCAGCCTTCTAGCGGGCTCCTACGAGCAGTACTTC.

The table lists this clonotype with many counts. The CDR3 region is CASSSRLSQREDETQYF. CDR3 DNA sequence: TGTGCCAGCAGCTCACGACTGAGCCAGCGGGAGGATGAGACCCAGTACTTC. J is TRBJ2-5 and V is TRBV7-2, with 9 nucleotides matching TRBD2. Trimming at V came to 4 bases and at J to 5 bases, leaving 14 bases not matched to a gene. The CDR3 has 17 residues. The germline gives CDR1 SGHTA, CDR2 FQGNSA.

In this sample, this clonotype turned up a few times. The chain uses TRBV6-6 and TRBJ2-2; TRBD2 agrees at 12 bases. This CDR3 contains 15 residues. CDR1 and CDR2 from the germline V gene are MNHNY and SVGAGI (reference sequence). J gave up 7 bases and V 5 bases, and 5 bases lay outside the gene matches. The CDR3 reads CASSPSGGAVGELFF. In nucleotides, the CDR3 is TGTGCCAGCAGTCCTAGCGGGGGGGCGGTCGGGGAGCTGTTTTTT.

This clonotype was seen more than once but under ten times. This sequence joins TRBV7-2 and TRBJ2-5; D is unclear. CDR1 SGHTA and CDR2 FQGNSA come from the germline V gene. The CDR3 length is 15 residues. V was shortened by 1 base and J by 4 bases, with 13 bases between the two germline ends. This CDR3 is CASSLDPRQAETQYF. For the CDR3, the DNA is TGTGCCAGCAGCTTAGATCCCAGGCAGGCAGAGACCCAGTACTTC.

The V call is TRBV5-4, the J call TRBJ1-1; D ambiguous. V gave up 0 bases and J gave up 5 bases, with 14 bases separating them. Germline values: CDR1 SGHNT, CDR2 YYREEE (reference sequence). The CDR3 covers 15 residues. CDR3 in DNA: TGTGCCAGCAGCTTGGAGAGGCAGCTAGGGACTGAAGCTTTCTTT. This sequence encodes CASSLERQLGTEAFF.

The gene calls are TRBV5-4 and TRBJ2-2; 7 bases are a match to TRBD2. Germline lookup yields CDR1 SGHNT and CDR2 YYREEE (reference sequence). The CDR3 has 16 amino acids. J was trimmed by 1 base and V by 1 base; bases with no gene match: 4. The CDR3 bases are TGTGCCAGCAGCTTGTGGGCTAGCGGGAACACCGGGGAGCTGTTTTTT. Amino acids: CASSLWASGNTGELFF.

This clonotype was detected many times. The chain links TRBV7-2 to TRBJ1-3, with D tentatively TRBD1 (5 bases). The CDR3 has 13 residues. The V gene's germline CDR1 is SGHTA and CDR2 FQGNSA. Between the trimmed V and J ends, which lost 1 base and 8 bases, there was a span of 9 bases. The CDR3 loop is CASSLVGVHTIYF. CDR3 DNA: TGTGCCAGCAGCTTAGTAGGGGTCCACACCATATATTTT.

The chain employs TRBV27 and TRBJ1-4; a weak D match, TRBD1 (6 bases). In germline, CDR1 is MNHEY, CDR2 SMNVEV (reference sequence). Trimming cost V 5 bases and J 2 bases, with 12 bases left between them. This CDR3 spans 15 amino acids. CDR3 region: CASSLHRVTNEKLFF. The CDR3 DNA reads as TGTGCCAGCAGTCTCCACAGGGTTACTAATGAAAAACTGTTTTTT.

The CDR3 is CASSSPTGNGYTF. The CDR3, as DNA: TGTGCCAGCAGCTCACCGACAGGGAACGGCTACACCTTC. This sequence joins TRBV7-2 and TRBJ1-2; 7 positions match TRBD1. Trimming removed 4 bases from V and 8 bases from J; junction bases left unmatched: 7. The CDR3 covers 13 residues. The germline V gene encodes CDR1 SGHTA and CDR2 FQGNSA.

The chain is built from TRBV5-5 and TRBJ2-7, with no clear D. V was clipped by 0 bases and J by 2 bases, with 6 bases between them. CDR3 size: 13 residues. Germline V gene lookup returns CDR1 SGHKS and CDR2 YYEKEE (reference sequence). The CDR3 is CASSLVEPYEQYF. The CDR3 DNA sequence: TGTGCCAGCAGCTTGGTGGAACCCTACGAGCAGTACTTC. The entire variable domain, with the rest obtained from reference TRBV5-5 and TRBJ2-7, is as follows: DAGVTQSPTHLIKTRGQQVTLRCSPISGHKSVSWYQQVLGQGPQFIFQYYEKEERGRGNFPDRFSARQFPNYSSELNVNALLLGDSALYLCASSLVEPYEQYFGPGTRLTVT.

This chain joins TRBV6-6 and TRBJ2-1; unclear D gene. V was clipped by 0 bases and J by 3 bases, with 9 bases between them. CDR1 and CDR2 from the germline V gene are MNHNY and SVGAGI (reference sequence). This CDR3 is 15 amino acids long. CDR3 residues: CASSYSRRNYNEQFF. CDR3 DNA sequence: TGTGCCAGCAGTTACTCTCGCAGGAACTACAATGAGCAGTTCTTC.